These T cell receptor beta chains were read from a single sample in a study of CD8+CD57+ T cells in acquired aplastic anemia. Each CDR3 protein is one row after TCRdb ran MiXCR on the reads. Found here are over 250,000 distinct CDR3 sequences, around three fifths of them singletons; the top ten hold around 1.3%. The sample taken for sequencing was sorted CD4+, CD8+, or CD8+CD57+ T cells (not recorded which) from PBMCs. These receptors were taken from a human donor with aplastic anemia. Each CDR3 is given with its conserved first and last residue. Fields, in order: D gene, CDR3 length, clone size, V gene, J gene, CDR3 protein. D genes are given only for firm matches. Size is stated for part of the rows, as once, few or many counts, or as a class when the clone is expanded.

.	14	.	TRBV10-3	TRBJ2-3	CAISEWTGTDTQYF
.	14	.	TRBV12-3/TRBV12-4	TRBJ2-7	CASSLVGGPGEQYF
TRBD1	14	once	TRBV10-3	TRBJ1-4	CAHALVDRSEKLFF
TRBD1	15	.	TRBV7-2	TRBJ1-1	CASTLMAGGGGEAFF
.	16	.	TRBV5-6	TRBJ2-3	CASSYSLGRGIDTQYF
TRBD2	15	.	TRBV11-1	TRBJ2-3	CASSLSGRSPDTQYF
TRBD1	14	many	TRBV5-1	TRBJ1-2	CASGTGEGDTGYTF
TRBD2	15	.	TRBV7-9	TRBJ2-3	CASGQLALGTDTQYF
TRBD1	14	once	TRBV7-2	TRBJ1-1	CASSPRRGRTEAFF
.	16	many	TRBV4-1	TRBJ1-5	CASSQGWGARNQPQHF
.	19	.	TRBV7-3	TRBJ2-1	CASSFYICSARAQGVEQFF
TRBD2	13	.	TRBV20-1	TRBJ2-5	CSASLGLAVTQYF
TRBD1	15	.	TRBV15	TRBJ2-7	CATSSADRGPYEQYF
TRBD2	19	.	TRBV2	TRBJ2-1	CASSVPSGRTISSYNEQFF
.	13	.	TRBV7-9	TRBJ2-7	CASSLELPYEQYF
.	14	.	TRBV20-1	TRBJ1-6	CSARDLQGNSPLHF
TRBD1	15	once	TRBV2	TRBJ2-1	CASSGTGGTYNEQFF
TRBD1	18	.	TRBV24-1	TRBJ1-5	CATSDPGDRGGSNQPQHF
TRBD1	15	.	TRBV10-3	TRBJ1-6	CAISERGTDNSPLHF
.	16	.	TRBV7-2	TRBJ2-7	CASSPGQYYILYEQYF
TRBD1	14	many	TRBV6-5	TRBJ1-2	CASSRQGAGYGYTF
TRBD1	15	.	TRBV25-1	TRBJ1-2	CASRKIRTGGAGYTF
.	13	.	TRBV12-3/TRBV12-4	TRBJ1-6	CASSLNSKSTLHF
.	12	few	TRBV2	TRBJ2-5	CASIGSWETQYF
.	15	once	TRBV13	TRBJ2-6	CASSLGRQGAYVLTF
TRBD2	13	.	TRBV7-3	TRBJ2-7	CAIASGSSYEQYF
TRBD1	15	.	TRBV2	TRBJ1-5	CASSRQGLSNQPQHF
.	14	.	TRBV20-1	TRBJ1-1	CSARDPRVNTEAFF
TRBD1	12	few	TRBV12-3/TRBV12-4	TRBJ1-2	CASSTGGGGYTF
.	14	.	TRBV7-3	TRBJ2-3	CASSSLPSTDTQYF
TRBD1	14	.	TRBV12-3/TRBV12-4	TRBJ2-7	CASRPGTGDYEQYF
.	15	.	TRBV6-5	TRBJ2-7	CASSYAGDFAYEQYF
TRBD2	16	.	TRBV20-1	TRBJ2-3	CSADRPTSGVTDTQYF
TRBD2	16	.	TRBV20-1	TRBJ2-3	CSARLTSGGAPDTQYF
.	14	.	TRBV19	TRBJ2-2	CASSQKANTGELFF
TRBD1	12	.	TRBV29-1	TRBJ1-2	CSVDGRGQGYTF
.	12	.	TRBV9	TRBJ2-1	CASSVTAGEQFF
TRBD2	13	.	TRBV20-1	TRBJ2-7	CSAIVGEGYEQYF
TRBD1	18	.	TRBV5-5	TRBJ1-1	CASSLVPWTGTGNTEAFF
TRBD1	15	few	TRBV7-2	TRBJ2-5	CASRGTVLRGETQYF
TRBD2	17	.	TRBV5-4	TRBJ2-7	CASSLAYSGSRSYEQYF
.	17	many	TRBV4-1	TRBJ2-3	CASSLARGAASTDTQYF
TRBD2	15	many	TRBV20-1	TRBJ2-1	CSAKGLAGSYNEQFF
.	12	.	TRBV7-3	TRBJ2-5	CASSLDLATQYF
TRBD1	15	many	TRBV18	TRBJ1-4	CASSPGTGNNEKLFF
TRBD2	17	.	TRBV9	TRBJ2-6	CASSVTSGASGANVLAF
.	14	once	TRBV9	TRBJ1-2	CASSGVREDYGYTF
TRBD2	18	many	TRBV5-1	TRBJ2-7	CASSLAPVAGGRRGEQYF
.	13	.	TRBV29-1	TRBJ1-2	CSVEGASDYGYTF
TRBD1	13	.	TRBV19	TRBJ1-2	CASSTPQGGGYTF
TRBD1	15	many	TRBV5-1	TRBJ1-1	CASSSRTGSGTEAFF
.	12	many	TRBV20-1	TRBJ2-1	CSARTGGNEQFF
TRBD1	14	many	TRBV6-5	TRBJ2-7	CASSTGQGVYEQYF